This record covers a single TCR beta chain. The antigen is unknown. Patients all relapsed after autologous stem cell transplantation, and there was variation in brentuximab vedotin exposure. Complete response, partial response or progressive disease were the best responses. The sample originates from a study of PD-1 blockade in classical Hodgkin lymphoma. Study-level background: Patients were infused with nivolumab 3 mg/kg every 2 weeks. Study-level results: Reports indicated that newly diagnosed patients had lower baseline TCR diversity than healthy donors did. CD8+ TCR diversity did not rise significantly by C4D1, unlike CD4+.

Some clones are missing from TCRdb's copy, which holds only in-frame ones; the method was immunoSEQ multiplex PCR. Of almost 100,000 clones listed, roughly 92% are singletons. The origin of this receptor is a human donor with classical Hodgkin lymphoma. Material: peripheral blood mononuclear cells (PBMCs), obtained at baseline.

CDR3 loop: CASSAGLAGATDTGELFF. The CDR3 DNA sequence: TGTGCCAGCAGCGCAGGACTAGCGGGAGCGACCGACACCGGGGAGCTGTTTTTT. This rearrangement joins TRBV9 to TRBJ2-2, with 13 bases fitting TRBD2. V lost 3 bases to trimming and J lost 3 bases; unmatched junction nucleotides: 8. The CDR3 runs to 18 residues. Looked up from germline, CDR1 is SGDLS and CDR2 is YYNGEE.